This is a list of T cell receptor beta chains from one sample in a study of T cell responses to AZD1222 COVID-19 vaccine. Sequenced by immunoSEQ multiplex PCR; TCRdb stores in-frame clones only, minus some. The sample consists of 110,000 or so clones, more than 70% of them appearing once. The material was peripheral blood, obtained 28 days after the second AZD1222 dose. The source is an adult who received the AZD1222 COVID-19 vaccine. The CDR3 runs from the conserved cysteine through the conserved F or W. D genes are given only for firm matches. Only part of the rows carry a size: once, few, many, or a class if the clone is expanded.

TRBV6-1	TRBJ1-2	-	14	-	CASSEPTESYGYTF	TGTGCCAGCAGTGAACCCACAGAAAGCTATGGCTACACCTTC
TRBV5-4	TRBJ2-7	TRBD1	16	-	CASSGGQGVPSYEQYF	TGTGCCAGCAGCGGGGGACAGGGGGTACCCTCCTACGAGCAGTACTTC
TRBV24-1	TRBJ2-7	-	13	-	CATSDSHRYEQYF	TGTGCCACCAGTGATTCTCACAGGTACGAGCAGTACTTC
TRBV2	TRBJ1-2	-	14	-	CANRDTATNYGYTF	TGTGCCAACCGGGACACCGCAACTAACTATGGCTACACCTTC
TRBV4-2	TRBJ2-3	-	13	-	CASSQDWGDTQYF	TGTGCCAGCAGCCAAGATTGGGGAGATACGCAGTATTTT
TRBV10-3	TRBJ2-2	TRBD2	16	-	CAISGTSGGRSGELFF	TGTGCCATCAGTGGGACTAGCGGGGGGCGGTCCGGGGAGCTGTTTTTT
TRBV7-2	TRBJ1-1	TRBD1	16	-	CASSWRGQGGNTEAFF	TGTGCCAGCAGCTGGCGGGGACAGGGGGGGAACACTGAAGCTTTCTTT
TRBV4-2	TRBJ2-6	TRBD1	16	-	CASSGQGLDGANVLTF	TGTGCCAGCAGCGGACAGGGGCTGGACGGGGCCAACGTCCTGACTTTC
TRBV7-9	TRBJ1-4	TRBD1	16	once	CASKRQGPATNEKLFF	TGTGCCAGCAAGAGACAGGGGCCAGCAACTAATGAAAAACTGTTTTTT
TRBV5-1	TRBJ1-2	-	14	-	CASSLDSPNYGYTF	TGCGCCAGCAGCTTGGACAGCCCTAACTATGGCTACACCTTC
TRBV5-1	TRBJ1-1	-	14	-	CASSLTGRPSEAFF	TGCGCCAGCAGCTTGACTGGGCGCCCGAGTGAAGCTTTCTTT
TRBV11-2	TRBJ1-1	-	11	-	CASSLGDEAFF	TGTGCCAGCAGCTTAGGCGATGAAGCTTTCTTT
TRBV4-1	TRBJ2-7	TRBD2	16	-	CASSPGSTSGSYEQYF	TGCGCCAGCAGCCCCGGGTCAACTAGCGGCTCCTACGAGCAGTACTTC
TRBV19	TRBJ2-2	TRBD1	16	-	CASSLRQGGSTGELFF	TGTGCCAGTAGTTTAAGACAGGGGGGGAGCACCGGGGAGCTGTTTTTT
TRBV3-1/TRBV3-2	TRBJ1-5	-	12	-	CASSQANQPQHF	TGTGCCAGCAGCCAGGCAAATCAGCCCCAGCATTTT
TRBV11-2	TRBJ2-1	-	13	-	CASSYTFPNEQFF	TGTGCCAGCAGCTACACCTTCCCCAATGAGCAGTTCTTC
TRBV6-1	TRBJ1-1	-	13	-	CASSDGRGTEAFF	TGTGCCAGCAGTGATGGCAGGGGCACTGAAGCTTTCTTT
TRBV6-2/TRBV6-3	TRBJ1-2	-	12	-	CASSYSGYGYTF	TGTGCCAGCAGTTACTCCGGTTATGGCTACACCTTC
TRBV7-9	TRBJ1-5	-	13	-	CASSHAGFQPQHF	TGTGCCAGCAGCCATGCGGGTTTTCAGCCCCAGCATTTT
TRBV5-6	TRBJ1-1	TRBD1	14	-	CASSLGTGRSEAFF	TGTGCCAGCAGCTTAGGGACAGGCCGGTCTGAAGCTTTCTTT
TRBV4-3	TRBJ1-1	-	14	-	CASSQVEGLTEAFF	TGCGCCAGCAGCCAAGTTGAGGGACTCACTGAAGCTTTCTTT
TRBV18	TRBJ1-2	-	14	-	CASSPPGQNYGYTF	TGTGCCAGCTCACCACCTGGGCAGAACTATGGCTACACCTTC
TRBV28	TRBJ1-1	TRBD1	14	-	CASSWTGTNTEAFF	TGTGCCAGCAGTTGGACAGGGACGAACACTGAAGCTTTCTTT
TRBV4-3	TRBJ2-5	TRBD1	15	-	CASSQGDREEETQYF	TGCGCCAGCAGCCAAGGGGACAGGGAGGAAGAGACCCAGTACTTC
TRBV6-4	TRBJ2-7	-	15	-	CASRRMGQDGYEQYF	TGTGCCAGCAGAAGGATGGGGCAGGACGGCTACGAGCAGTACTTC
TRBV4-3	TRBJ2-7	TRBD2	15	few	CASSQGLAATYEQYF	TGCGCCAGCAGCCAAGGACTAGCGGCCACCTACGAGCAGTACTTC
TRBV29-1	TRBJ2-6	TRBD1	17	few	CSVPATGVESGANVLTF	TGCAGCGTTCCAGCGACAGGGGTCGAATCTGGGGCCAACGTCCTGACTTTC
TRBV4-2	TRBJ2-3	-	16	-	CASSSTGSQVATTQYF	TGTGCCAGCAGCTCTACCGGGAGTCAAGTAGCGACTACGCAGTATTTT
TRBV5-1	TRBJ1-1	-	13	-	CASSLDWGTEAFF	TGCGCCAGCAGCTTGGACTGGGGCACTGAAGCTTTCTTT
TRBV3-1/TRBV3-2	TRBJ1-6	TRBD1	15	-	CASSYAQGAYSPLHF	TGTGCCAGCAGCTACGCCCAGGGGGCTTATTCACCCCTCCACTTT
TRBV7-6	TRBJ1-1	-	16	-	CASSLEQAALNTEAFF	TGTGCCAGCAGCTTAGAACAGGCAGCCTTGAACACTGAAGCTTTCTTT
TRBV3-1/TRBV3-2	TRBJ2-2	-	22	-	CASSQDRAAGTLNLTNTGELFF	TGTGCCAGCAGCCAAGATCGAGCCGCCGGGACACTGAACTTAACTAACACCGGGGAGCTGTTTTTT
TRBV7-8	TRBJ1-2	TRBD1	15	-	CASSPMGTGLYGYTF	TGTGCCAGCAGCCCGATGGGGACAGGTCTATATGGCTACACCTTC
TRBV6-5	TRBJ1-4	-	13	-	CASSRDNNEKLFF	TGTGCCAGCAGCCGGGACAATAATGAAAAACTGTTTTTT
TRBV23-1	TRBJ1-2	-	18	-	CASSPFRPTVLVHYGYTF	TGCGCCAGCAGCCCCTTCAGACCGACAGTTTTAGTGCACTATGGCTACACCTTC
TRBV11-1	TRBJ1-6	-	12	-	CASSPSNSPLHF	TGTGCCAGCAGCCCAAGTAATTCACCCCTCCACTTT
TRBV7-3	TRBJ2-6	-	16	-	CASSSGRSSGANVLTF	TGTGCCAGCAGCTCCGGACGGTCCTCTGGGGCCAACGTCCTGACTTTC
TRBV7-8	TRBJ1-1	-	13	-	CASSRGLNTEAFF	TGTGCCAGCAGCCGGGGTTTGAACACTGAAGCTTTCTTT
TRBV27	TRBJ1-4	-	13	few	CASKGGSAEKLFF	TGTGCCAGCAAGGGGGGGTCAGCTGAAAAACTGTTTTTT
TRBV7-2	TRBJ1-6	-	16	-	CASSLAPFTDNSPLHF	TGTGCCAGCAGCTTAGCCCCCTTTACGGATAATTCACCCCTCCACTTT
TRBV7-9	TRBJ2-5	TRBD2	15	-	CASSPGLASRETQYF	TGTGCCAGCAGCCCGGGACTAGCGAGTCGAGAGACCCAGTACTTC
TRBV7-8	TRBJ1-5	-	12	-	CASSFEGQPQHF	TGTGCCAGCAGCTTCGAGGGTCAGCCCCAGCATTTT
TRBV6-2/TRBV6-3	TRBJ2-7	-	15	-	CASSSLAAGIYEQYF	TGTGCCAGCAGTTCCTTAGCGGCAGGGATCTACGAGCAGTACTTC
TRBV11-2	TRBJ1-6	-	14	-	CASSRFAGNSPLHF	TGTGCCAGCAGCCGTTTCGCAGGCAATTCACCCCTCCACTTT
TRBV3-1/TRBV3-2	TRBJ2-7	-	14	-	CASSHGRRSYEQYF	TGTGCCAGCAGCCACGGCAGGCGATCCTACGAGCAGTACTTC
TRBV7-2	TRBJ2-7	TRBD1	15	-	CASSLKGTAVYEQYF	TGTGCCAGCAGCTTAAAAGGGACAGCCGTCTACGAGCAGTACTTC
TRBV12-3/TRBV12-4	TRBJ2-2	-	13	few	CACETGFPGELFF	TGTGCCTGTGAAACAGGGTTCCCCGGGGAGCTGTTTTTT
TRBV5-8	TRBJ1-2	-	13	-	CASSWRSNYGYTF	TGTGCCAGCAGCTGGCGGAGCAACTATGGCTACACCTTC
TRBV20-1	TRBJ1-5	-	13	-	CSASEQNNQPQHF	TGCAGTGCTAGTGAACAGAACAATCAGCCCCAGCATTTT
TRBV4-3	TRBJ1-2	TRBD1	16	-	CASSQDLGTGDYGYTF	TGCGCCAGCAGCCAAGATCTTGGGACAGGGGACTATGGCTACACCTTC
TRBV6-1	TRBJ1-2	-	15	-	CASSEFSDRLYGYTF	TGTGCCAGCAGTGAGTTCTCGGACAGACTCTATGGCTACACCTTC